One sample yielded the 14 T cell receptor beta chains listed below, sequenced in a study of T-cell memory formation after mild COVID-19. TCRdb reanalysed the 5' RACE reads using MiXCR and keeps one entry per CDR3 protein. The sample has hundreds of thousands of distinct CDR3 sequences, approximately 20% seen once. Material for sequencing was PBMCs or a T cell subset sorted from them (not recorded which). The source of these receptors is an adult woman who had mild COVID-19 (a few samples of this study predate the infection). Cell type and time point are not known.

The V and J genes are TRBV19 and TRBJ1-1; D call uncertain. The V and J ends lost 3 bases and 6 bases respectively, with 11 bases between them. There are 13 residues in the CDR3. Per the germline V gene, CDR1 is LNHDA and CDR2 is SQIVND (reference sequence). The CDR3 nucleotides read TGTGCCAGTAGTATGCTAGGGTTCGCTGAAGCTTTCTTT. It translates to CASSMLGFAEAFF.

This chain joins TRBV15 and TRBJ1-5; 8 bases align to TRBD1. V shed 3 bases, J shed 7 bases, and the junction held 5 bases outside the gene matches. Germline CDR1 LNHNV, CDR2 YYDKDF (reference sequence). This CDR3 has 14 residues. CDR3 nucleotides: TGTGCCACCAGCAGGGACAGGGCGAACCAGCCCCAGCATTTT. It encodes CATSRDRANQPQHF.

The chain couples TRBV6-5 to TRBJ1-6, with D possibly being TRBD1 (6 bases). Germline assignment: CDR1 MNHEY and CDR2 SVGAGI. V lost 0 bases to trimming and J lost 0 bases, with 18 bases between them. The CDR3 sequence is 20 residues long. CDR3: CASSYSPWQGSSSYNSPLHF. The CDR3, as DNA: TGTGCCAGCAGTTACTCGCCGTGGCAGGGGTCGAGCTCCTATAATTCACCCCTCCACTTT.

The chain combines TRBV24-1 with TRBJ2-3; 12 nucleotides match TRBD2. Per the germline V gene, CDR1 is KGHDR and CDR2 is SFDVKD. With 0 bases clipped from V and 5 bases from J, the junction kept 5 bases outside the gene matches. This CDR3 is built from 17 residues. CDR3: CATSDLRTSGVVDTQYF. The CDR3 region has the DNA TGTGCCACCAGTGATTTGCGGACTAGCGGGGTGGTAGATACGCAGTATTTT.

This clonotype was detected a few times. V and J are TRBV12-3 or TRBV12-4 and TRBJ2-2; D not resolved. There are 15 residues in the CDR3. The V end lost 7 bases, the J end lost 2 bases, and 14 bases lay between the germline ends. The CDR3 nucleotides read TGTGCCAGCACCCTCGAACACCTCAACACCGGGGAGCTGTTTTTT. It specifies CASTLEHLNTGELFF.

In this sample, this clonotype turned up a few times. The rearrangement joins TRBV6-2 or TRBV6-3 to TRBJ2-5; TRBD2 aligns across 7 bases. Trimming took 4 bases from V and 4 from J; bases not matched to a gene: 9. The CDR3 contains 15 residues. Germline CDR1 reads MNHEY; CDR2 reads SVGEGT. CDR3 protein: CASSSLADPGETQYF. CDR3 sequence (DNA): TGTGCCAGCAGTTCGCTAGCGGACCCCGGAGAGACCCAGTACTTC.

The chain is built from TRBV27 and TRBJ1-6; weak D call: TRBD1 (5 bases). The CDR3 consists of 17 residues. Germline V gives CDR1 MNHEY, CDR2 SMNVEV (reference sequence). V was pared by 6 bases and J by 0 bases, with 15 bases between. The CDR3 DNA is TGTGCCAGCAGGTCGGCCCCAGGGAGCTCCTATAATTCACCCCTCCACTTT. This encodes CASRSAPGSSYNSPLHF.

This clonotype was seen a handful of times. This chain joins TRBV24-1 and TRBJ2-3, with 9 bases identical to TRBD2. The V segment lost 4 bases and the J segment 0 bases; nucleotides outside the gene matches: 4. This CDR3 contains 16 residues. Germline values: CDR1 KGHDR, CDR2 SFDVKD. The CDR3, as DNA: TGTGCCACCAGTGACCAACTAGCGGGCAGCACAGATACGCAGTATTTT. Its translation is CATSDQLAGSTDTQYF.

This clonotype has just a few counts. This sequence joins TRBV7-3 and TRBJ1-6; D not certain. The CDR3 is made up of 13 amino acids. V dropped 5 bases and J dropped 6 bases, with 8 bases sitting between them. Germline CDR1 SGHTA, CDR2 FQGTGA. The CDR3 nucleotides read TGTGCCAGCAGCCCACAGAGTAATTCACCCCTCCACTTT. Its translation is CASSPQSNSPLHF.

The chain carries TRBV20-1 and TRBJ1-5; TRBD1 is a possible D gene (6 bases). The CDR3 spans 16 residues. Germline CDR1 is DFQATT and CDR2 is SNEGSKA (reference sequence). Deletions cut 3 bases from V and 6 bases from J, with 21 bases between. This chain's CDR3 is CSARGQGGYVGQPQHF. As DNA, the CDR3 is TGCAGTGCTAGGGGCCAAGGGGGTTACGTGGGTCAGCCCCAGCATTTT.

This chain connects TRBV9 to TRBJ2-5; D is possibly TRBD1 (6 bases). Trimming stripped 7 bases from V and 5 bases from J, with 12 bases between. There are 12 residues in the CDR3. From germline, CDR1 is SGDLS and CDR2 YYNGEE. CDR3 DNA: TGTGCCAGCTGGGGGCAGGGGGAGACCCAGTACTTC. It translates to CASWGQGETQYF.

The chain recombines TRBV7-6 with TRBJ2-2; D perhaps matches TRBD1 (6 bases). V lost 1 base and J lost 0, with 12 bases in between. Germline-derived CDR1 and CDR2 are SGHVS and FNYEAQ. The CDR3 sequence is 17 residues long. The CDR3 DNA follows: TGTGCCAGCAGCTTAGTGGGGGCCGGACCGAACACCGGGGAGCTGTTTTTT. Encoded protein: CASSLVGAGPNTGELFF. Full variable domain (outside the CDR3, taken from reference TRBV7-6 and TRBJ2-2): GAGVSQSPRYKVTKRGQDVALRCDPISGHVSLYWYRQALGQGPEFLTYFNYEAQQDKSGLPNDRFSAERPEGSISTLTIQRTEQRDSAMYRCASSLVGAGPNTGELFFGEGSRLTVL.

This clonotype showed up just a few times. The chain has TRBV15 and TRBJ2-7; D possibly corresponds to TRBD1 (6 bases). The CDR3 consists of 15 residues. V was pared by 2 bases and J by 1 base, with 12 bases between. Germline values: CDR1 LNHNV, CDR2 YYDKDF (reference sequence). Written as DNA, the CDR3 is TGTGCCACCAGCAGAACCTCGGACAGTTCCTACGAGCAGTACTTC. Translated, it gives CATSRTSDSSYEQYF. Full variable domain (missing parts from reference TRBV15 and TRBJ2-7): DAMVIQNPRYQVTQFGKPVTLSCSQTLNHNVMYWYQQKSSQAPKLLFHYYDKDFNNEADTPDNFQSRRPNTSFCFLDIRSPGLGDTAMYLCATSRTSDSSYEQYFGPGTRLTVT.

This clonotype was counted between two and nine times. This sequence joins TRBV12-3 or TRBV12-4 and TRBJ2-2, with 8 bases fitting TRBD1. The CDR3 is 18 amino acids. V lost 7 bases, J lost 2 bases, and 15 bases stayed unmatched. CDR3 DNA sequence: TGTGCCAGCACCCCTCCACCGTGGGGACAGGAAAACACCGGGGAGCTGTTTTTT. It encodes CASTPPPWGQENTGELFF.